This entry describes one T cell receptor (beta chain). Its antigen remains unidentified. There are no base qualities to consult, and no much larger clone falls within one base. In total, around 600 healthy bone marrow donors made up the cohort. Cohort members were all nominally healthy when sampled, although unrecorded immune exposures were likely present. The donor was CMV seronegative and was included in the group of around 320 seronegative cohort members. A peripheral blood sample was provided by each donor, and peripheral blood mononuclear cells were used for TCR beta sequencing. Genomic DNA extraction from the blood cell samples was performed with the Qiagen DNeasy Blood Extraction Kit. V is cut by 3 bases and J by 3 bases, and the space between the germline ends is 6 bases. There are 12 amino acids in the CDR3, from cysteine to phenylalanine inclusive. Of all the DNA, just the CDR3 is kept, 36 bases in frame from base 1. CDR1 and CDR2, looked up from the germline V gene, are ENHRY and SYGVKD.

The source of the sample is a study of cytomegalovirus exposure and HLA in healthy donors (dated by TCRdb to about 2017). About the investigation overall: An earlier analysis of several hundred of the donors reported 276 Gb of sequence data and 90 million to 120 million unique TCR beta sequences obtained from some 170 million T cells. An early release that covered 500 to 800 HLA-typed donors contained approximately 320 gigabases of sequencing data and 80 million or so unique TCR sequences. Of the approximately 400 genotyped donors, 65% to 90% fell in the genetic ancestry cluster associated with self-reported Caucasian donors. The study aimed to test whether cataloging public T cell receptors could reveal signatures of past pathogen exposure. Using immunosequencing, the study profiled T cell repertoires from about 620 subjects and related those repertoires to cytomegalovirus serostatus. Along with the roughly 710-subject first cohort, a separate validation cohort of over a hundred different subjects was used. To predict cytomegalovirus infection status, the study combined high-throughput TCR immunosequencing, statistical association of individual TCRs with disease status, and machine learning. A later analysis re-examined previously published TCR beta repertoires from more than 600 donors and added high-resolution HLA genotyping to investigate patterns of TCR occurrence. The later analysis used no new phenotypic data to find candidate immune exposures, relying instead on TCR beta sequences and their occurrence across donors. In an earlier analysis of roughly 600 of the donors, high-throughput TCR beta sequencing was used to judge whether each TCR beta V gene segment behaved as functional or pseudogenic. Donor age, sex, ethnicity and CMV serostatus were collected together with the repertoire data. Genome-wide SNP genotypes for about 65% of the 666 donors were used in a later genetic analysis, which treated that subset as a discovery cohort. Every discovery cohort repertoire had been produced on one sequencing platform. Both class I and class II loci were covered by HLA typing, at four-digit resolution. Typing coverage differed by locus: A, B, C, DRB1 and DQB1 were typed in about 620-640 donors, DQA1 in about 510, DPA1 in 600 to 610, and DPB1 in approximately 450. A handful of DR-DQ haplotypes were handled as single units for association and clustering because linkage in the cohort was strong. Among some 400 genotyped donors of the cohort, an average of around 240,000 unique TCR beta nucleotide sequences was sequenced per donor, of which about 19% were non-productive. The paper's findings and limits, for the study overall: In an earlier analysis of roughly 560 of the donors, most TCR beta V segments were observed in productive rearrangements about 87% or about 30% of the time, broadly matching IMGT annotations. At a false discovery rate of 0.05, a later analysis linked under 20,000 TCR beta sequences to specific HLA alleles. The study gave a list of 150 to 200 TCR beta chains associated with cytomegalovirus. The earlier analysis of nearly 600 of the donors excluded approximately 17 rarely observed V segments, including chromosome 9 orphons, because counts were too low. Because HLA typing was missing for some donors at each locus, association tests included only the typed subset. The sequencing pipeline was judged likely to have produced a cluster of highly shared sequence variants as a technical artifact. A few of the identified cytomegalovirus-associated TCR beta chains were confirmed in vitro to be specific for cytomegalovirus antigens. Linkage disequilibrium might explain the correlated functional status among segregating V segments, but an unknown experimental factor could not be excluded. Some IMGT-functional V segments, including TRBV6-2 and TRBV6-3, could not be told apart with the 87-base-pair reads, so those segments were excluded. In a later genetic analysis, a missense DCLRE1C variant was associated with V-gene and J-gene trimming of TCR beta chains, and the association was replicated in an independent cohort. In a later analysis, HLA-associated TCR beta chains showed more clonal expansion and lower generation probabilities than non-associated chains that were equally common. Compared with the 666-donor mean, donors in an Asian-associated ancestry cluster had fewer N-insertions in productive TCRs, according to a later genetic analysis. Most TCR sequences were observed very rarely across donors, whereas some public TCRs were present in many individuals. According to a later analysis, parvovirus B19, influenza, CMV and Epstein-Barr virus appeared linked to several top co-occurrence clusters. When HLA alleles, especially DR and DQ, strongly co-occurred, TCR associations were difficult to assign to individual alleles. Presence/absence analyses assumed roughly uniform sequencing depth across donors, an assumption that may not hold. According to a later analysis, most CMV-associated TCR beta chains appeared to be HLA-restricted, and the HLA associations seemed to be driven largely by CMV exposure. Cytomegalovirus status was reported to be diagnosed by the classifier with high specificity and sensitivity in both the original and validation cohorts. The authors suggested that the approach could potentially be extended to other disease states and immunological phenotypes. This cohort had only TCR beta chains sequenced, and the lack of alpha or paired-chain data limited which features could be detected. Immune exposure information for the cohort was limited to CMV serostatus. A further reported finding was that TCR beta sequences accurately predicted the HLA-A and HLA-B alleles for most subjects in the first cohort. In a later analysis, TCR association rates were found to vary across HLA loci, with the most associated TCRs seen for DRB1 alleles and the fewest for HLA-C alleles.

Libraries were built with the immunoSEQ multiplex PCR assay. A mixture of 60 forward primers for TCR Vbeta segments and 13 reverse primers for TCR Jbeta segments was used in the multiplex PCR. A multiplex PCR assay on genomic DNA amplified the CDR3 region of rearranged TCR beta genes. The Illumina HiSeq System was used to sequence the amplified TCR beta libraries as 87-base-pair reads. From the authors' description of their analysis: Across the 670 or so repertoires, a later analysis counted 80 million or so unique TCR beta chains, roughly 11 million of which were shared by at least two donors. To remove PCR and sequencing errors, raw reads were error-corrected and collapsed into unique sequences using a nearest-neighbor algorithm that merged closely related sequences. CDR3 sequences were aligned to IMGT reference sequences to assign V, D and J gene segments. For a sequence to be retained, at least a six-nucleotide match to both a V gene segment and a J gene segment was required. Rearrangements were called productive when the CDR3 lacked stop codons and stayed in frame with V and J; all others were non-productive. CDR3 was defined according to IMGT convention as the region running from the second conserved V-encoded cysteine to the conserved J-encoded phenylalanine. The earlier analysis of roughly 590 of the donors excluded sequences that lacked an unambiguous match to a single V gene segment. In an earlier analysis of around 590 of the donors, a V segment was called functional when productive rearrangements were above 56.7%, and segregating when the standard deviation between donors exceeded 5%. To diagnose cytomegalovirus status from the catalog of TCR beta chain sequences, a statistical classification framework was built. In a later analysis, V and J genes were assigned by comparing TCR nucleotide sequences against IMGT/GENE-DB human TR gene sequences. A later analysis assigned CDR3 sequences and most-parsimonious VDJ recombination scenarios with the TCRdist pipeline. In a later analysis, each TCR beta chain was defined by its CDR3 amino acid sequence together with its V-gene family, and reads lacking a unique V-gene family were excluded. A later analysis removed 592 highly shared, low-generation-probability nucleotide sequences to deal with suspected cross-contamination and a sequencing artifact. For each public chain, a later analysis derived a clonal expansion index from normalized ranks of inferred template counts within each repertoire. In a later analysis, generation probabilities were computed with a VDJ recombination model fitted to out-of-frame rearrangements, and the resulting probabilities were checked against IGoR. In a later analysis, TCR-TCR, TCR-HLA and TCR-CMV co-occurrence was scored with hypergeometric tests, and a repertoire-size bias correction was applied to TCR pairs. To estimate false discovery rates, a later analysis permuted the HLA or CMV assignments 20 times. A later analysis grouped co-occurring TCRs with DBSCAN, adding TCRdist sequence similarity when clustering within HLA-allele-positive subsets. Repertoires with fewer than 30,000 or more than 120,000 public chains, plus five repertoires with anomalous nucleotide sharing, were excluded from co-occurrence clustering. The clones in this table, taken by TCRdb from immuneACCESS, are in-frame only. Not every clone is retained; where verified, under half of the shortfall comes from an unresolved V gene, and the cause of the rest is unknown. V and J calls plus clone size are reproduced from that table; the DNA served to infer D and trimming. A total of 150,000 to 200,000 clones appear in this sample, 75% to 85% of them only once. The top ten clones comprise around 0.71% of the sample.

The clonotype was recovered from a female donor in good health and CMV-seronegative. The material sequenced was PBMCs. The receptor chain draws on TRBV10-3 and TRBJ2-7, and the D gene may be TRBD1, 6 bases matching. The nucleotide sequence is given as TGTGCCATCAGTGACAGGGGCTACGAGCAGTACTTC. The translation is CAISDRGYEQYF.